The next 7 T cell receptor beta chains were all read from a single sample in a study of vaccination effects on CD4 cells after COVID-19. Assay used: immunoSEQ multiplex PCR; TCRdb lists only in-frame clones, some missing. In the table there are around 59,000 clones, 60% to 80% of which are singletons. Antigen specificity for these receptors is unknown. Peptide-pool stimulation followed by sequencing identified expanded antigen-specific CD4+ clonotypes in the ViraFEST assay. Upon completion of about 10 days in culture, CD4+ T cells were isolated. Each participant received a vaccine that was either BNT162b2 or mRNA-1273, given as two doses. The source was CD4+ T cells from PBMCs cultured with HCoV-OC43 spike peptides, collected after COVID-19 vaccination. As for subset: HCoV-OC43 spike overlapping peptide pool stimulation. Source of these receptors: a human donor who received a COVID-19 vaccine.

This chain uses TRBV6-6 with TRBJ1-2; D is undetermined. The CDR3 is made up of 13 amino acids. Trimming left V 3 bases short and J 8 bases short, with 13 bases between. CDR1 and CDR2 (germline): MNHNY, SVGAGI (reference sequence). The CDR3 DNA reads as TGTGCCAGCAGTTATTCGAGGAATGGCGGCTACACCTTC. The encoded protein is CASSYSRNGGYTF.

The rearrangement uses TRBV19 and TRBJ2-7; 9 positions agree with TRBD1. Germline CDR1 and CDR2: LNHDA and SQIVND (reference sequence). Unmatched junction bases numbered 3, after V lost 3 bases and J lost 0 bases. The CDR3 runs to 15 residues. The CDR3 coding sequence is TGTGCCAGTAGTATTGGGACAGGGAGCTCCTACGAGCAGTACGTC. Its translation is CASSIGTGSSYEQYV.

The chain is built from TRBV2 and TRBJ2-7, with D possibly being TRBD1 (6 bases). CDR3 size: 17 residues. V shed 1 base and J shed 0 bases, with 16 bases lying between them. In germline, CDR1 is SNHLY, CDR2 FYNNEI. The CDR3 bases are TGTGCCAGCAGTGAAGTCCGGGTGACAGGAGGCTCCTACGAGCAGTACGTC. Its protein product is CASSEVRVTGGSYEQYV.

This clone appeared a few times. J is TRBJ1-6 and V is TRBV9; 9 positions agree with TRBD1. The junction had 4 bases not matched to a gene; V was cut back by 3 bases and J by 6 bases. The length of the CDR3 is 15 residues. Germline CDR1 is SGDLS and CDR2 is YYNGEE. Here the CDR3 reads CASSAGTGSNSPLHF. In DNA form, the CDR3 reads TGTGCCAGCAGCGCCGGGACAGGGTCTAATTCACCCCTCCACTTT.

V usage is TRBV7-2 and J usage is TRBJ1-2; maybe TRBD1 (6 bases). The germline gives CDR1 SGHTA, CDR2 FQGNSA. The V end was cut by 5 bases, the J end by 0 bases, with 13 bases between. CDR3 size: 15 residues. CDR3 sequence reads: CASSTPGTPNYGYTF. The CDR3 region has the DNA TGTGCCAGCAGCACCCCCGGGACACCTAACTATGGCTACACCTTC.

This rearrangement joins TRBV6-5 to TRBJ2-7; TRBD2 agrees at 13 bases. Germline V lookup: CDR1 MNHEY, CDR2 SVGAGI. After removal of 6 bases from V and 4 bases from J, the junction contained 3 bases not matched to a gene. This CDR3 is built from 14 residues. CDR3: CASSRGLAGYEQYV. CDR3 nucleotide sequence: TGTGCCAGCAGCCGGGGACTAGCGGGGTACGAGCAGTACGTC.

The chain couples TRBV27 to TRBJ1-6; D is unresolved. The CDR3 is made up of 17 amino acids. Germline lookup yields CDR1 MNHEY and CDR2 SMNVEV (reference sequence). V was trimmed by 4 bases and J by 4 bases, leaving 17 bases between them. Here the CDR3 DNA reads TGTGCCAGCAGTTACCGGCGGGTGAAGAGTTATAATTCACCCCTCCACTTT. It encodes CASSYRRVKSYNSPLHF.